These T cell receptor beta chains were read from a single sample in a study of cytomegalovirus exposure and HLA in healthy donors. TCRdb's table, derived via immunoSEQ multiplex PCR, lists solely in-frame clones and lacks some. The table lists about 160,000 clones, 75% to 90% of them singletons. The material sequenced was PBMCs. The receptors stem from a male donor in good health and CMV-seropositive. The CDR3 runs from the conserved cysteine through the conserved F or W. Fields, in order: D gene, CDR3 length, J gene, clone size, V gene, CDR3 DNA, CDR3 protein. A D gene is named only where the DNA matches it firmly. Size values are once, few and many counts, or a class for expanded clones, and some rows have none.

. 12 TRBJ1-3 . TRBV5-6 TGTGCCAGCAGCTTGGATAGAAACACCATATATTTT CASSLDRNTIYF
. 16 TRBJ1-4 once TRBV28 TGTGCCAGCAGTTTATATCAGGCAGCAACTAATGAAAAACTGTTTTTT CASSLYQAATNEKLFF
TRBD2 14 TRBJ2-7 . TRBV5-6 TGTGCCAGCAGCCCGGGACTAGGGGGCTACGAGCAGTACTTC CASSPGLGGYEQYF
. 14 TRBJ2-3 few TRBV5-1 TGCGCCAGCAGCCCCCGAGGAGCCGCAGATACGCAGTATTTT CASSPRGAADTQYF
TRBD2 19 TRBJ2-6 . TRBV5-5 TGTGCCAGCAGCTCTAGCGGGAGAGCTCCGGTCTCTGGGGCCAACGTCCTGACTTTC CASSSSGRAPVSGANVLTF
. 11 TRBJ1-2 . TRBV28 TGTGCCAGCAGCCCACTGTATGGCTACACCTTC CASSPLYGYTF
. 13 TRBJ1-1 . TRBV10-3 TGTGCCATCAGTGGTCAGTTCAACACTGAAGCTTTCTTT CAISGQFNTEAFF
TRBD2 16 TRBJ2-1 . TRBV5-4 TGTGCCAGCAGCCCCCGGACTAGCGGGAGTTACAATGAGCAGTTCTTC CASSPRTSGSYNEQFF
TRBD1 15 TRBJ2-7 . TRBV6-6 TGTGCCAGCAGTTACTCCGGACAGGGATCCTACGAGCAGTACTTC CASSYSGQGSYEQYF
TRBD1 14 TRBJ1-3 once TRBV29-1 TGCAGCGTTGAAGATACAGGGGTAGGAAACACCATATATTTT CSVEDTGVGNTIYF
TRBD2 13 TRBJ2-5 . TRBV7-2 TGTGCCAGCAGCTTTAGCGGGCAAGAGACCCAGTACTTC CASSFSGQETQYF
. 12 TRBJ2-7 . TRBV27 TGTGCCAGCAGTTTCGGGACCTACGAGCAGTACTTC CASSFGTYEQYF
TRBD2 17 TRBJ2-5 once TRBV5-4 TGTGCCAGCAGCGCCGGGACTAGCGGGAGGTACCAAGAGACCCAGTACTTC CASSAGTSGRYQETQYF
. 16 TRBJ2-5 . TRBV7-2 TGTGCCAGCAGCTTAGGGGGGGCGGGAGTTTGGGAGACCCAGTACTTC CASSLGGAGVWETQYF
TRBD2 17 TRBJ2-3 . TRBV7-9 TGTTCCAGCAGCTTCCGGACTAGCGGGGGAAGCACAGATACGCAGTATTTT CSSSFRTSGGSTDTQYF
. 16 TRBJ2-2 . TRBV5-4 TGTGCCAGCAGCTTCTTGGACAGCGCGAACACCGGGGAGCTGTTTTTT CASSFLDSANTGELFF
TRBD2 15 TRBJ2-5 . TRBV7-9 TGTGCCAGCAGCTTTTCTAGCGGGAGAGGAGAGACCCAGTACTTC CASSFSSGRGETQYF
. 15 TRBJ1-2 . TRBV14 TGTGCCAGCAGCCCCATTTCGGGACAAAGAGATGGCTACACCTTC CASSPISGQRDGYTF
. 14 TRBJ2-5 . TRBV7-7 TGTGCTAGCAGCTTACTGGCTGTCCAAGAGACCCAGTACTTC CASSLLAVQETQYF
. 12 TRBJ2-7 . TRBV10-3 TGTGCCATCAGTGAGTCCGGCCCCAGGGGGTACTTC CAISESGPRGYF
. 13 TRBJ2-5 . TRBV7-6 TGTGCCAGCAGCTTAGCCCCCGGAGAGACCCAGTACTTC CASSLAPGETQYF
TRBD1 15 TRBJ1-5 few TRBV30 TGTGCCTGGAGCACCGGGACAGGGGAAGATCAGCCCCAGCATTTT CAWSTGTGEDQPQHF
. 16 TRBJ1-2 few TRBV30 TGTGCCTGGAGTGTAGGCAGTCCTCCGCGGGGAGATGGCTACACCTTC CAWSVGSPPRGDGYTF
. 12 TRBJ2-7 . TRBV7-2 TGTGCCAGCAGCGTCGGGGGTGCCGAGCAGTACTTC CASSVGGAEQYF
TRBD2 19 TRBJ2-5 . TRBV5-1 TGCGCCAGCAGCACGGGACTAGCGGGAGAGAGGGACAACCAAGAGACCCAGTACTTC CASSTGLAGERDNQETQYF
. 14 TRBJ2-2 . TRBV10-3 TGTGCCATCAGCACTGCTACTACGTCCGGGGAGCTGTTTTTT CAISTATTSGELFF
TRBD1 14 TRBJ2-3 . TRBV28 TGTGCCAGCAGTCGGACAGGGAACACAGATACGCAGTATTTT CASSRTGNTDTQYF
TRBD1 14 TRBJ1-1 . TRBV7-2 TGTGCCAGCAGCCCAGCCACAGGGGGCACTGAAGCTTTCTTT CASSPATGGTEAFF
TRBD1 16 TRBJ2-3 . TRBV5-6 TGTGCCAGCAGCTCAGGGACAGTTTATAGCACAGATACGCAGTATTTT CASSSGTVYSTDTQYF